A single sample gave rise to the 26 T cell receptor beta chains below, sequenced in a study of CD8+ T cells in alopecia areata. Specified treatment: oral pan-JAK inhibitor, 5-10 mg twice daily. cDNA reverse transcribed from extracted RNA served as the sequencing template. Clones were read by immunoSEQ multiplex PCR, and TCRdb kept only the in-frame ones, dropping some. Of fewer than 250,000 clones listed, roughly three fifths are singletons. The material sequenced was CD4+ T cells sorted from blood, taken at week 4, from a patient treated with tofacitinib. These receptors were obtained from a human donor with alopecia areata.

This clone was seen a handful of times. This chain connects TRBV27 to TRBJ2-7; D is perhaps TRBD1 or TRBD2 (6 bases each). V was cut by 5 bases and J by 1 base, with 18 bases left in between. The germline gives CDR1 MNHEY, CDR2 SMNVEV (reference sequence). The CDR3 has 16 amino acids. The CDR3 DNA is TGTGCCAGCAGTCCCCGGGGGCTAGCCAAGTCCTACGAGCAGTACTTC. Protein: CASSPRGLAKSYEQYF.

The CDR3 DNA follows: TGTGCCAGCAGCTTGGCCGGAAACTACGAGCAGTACTTC. Its translation: CASSLAGNYEQYF. J is TRBJ2-7 and V is TRBV5-4; no clear D gene. In germline, CDR1 is SGHNT, CDR2 YYREEE (reference sequence). V was cut by 0 bases and J by 3 bases, with 7 bases left in between. The CDR3 is 13 amino acids.

This sequence joins TRBV13 and TRBJ1-1; 10 positions match TRBD1. The CDR3 loop spans 14 amino acids. J lost 5 bases, V lost 5 bases, and 5 bases had no gene match. The V gene's germline CDR1 is PRHDT and CDR2 FYEKMQ (reference sequence). The CDR3 DNA reads TGTGCCAGCAGCCACGACAGGGGGCGAACTGAAGCTTTCTTT. As protein: CASSHDRGRTEAFF. Supplemented by reference TRBV13 and TRBJ1-1, the full variable domain reads AAGVIQSPRHLIKEKRETATLKCYPIPRHDTVYWYQQGPGQDPQFLISFYEKMQSDKGSIPDRFSAQQFSDYHSELNMSSLELGDSALYFCASSHDRGRTEAFFGQGTRLTVV.

In the case of this clone: A clone one base away is much larger, so this may be a read error. The chain combines TRBV6-5 with TRBJ1-1; weak D call: TRBD1 (6 bases). The V end was cut by 6 bases, the J end by 1 base, with 9 bases between. The CDR3 length is 13 residues. Germline V gene data show CDR1 as MNHEY and CDR2 as SVGAGI. The CDR3 DNA sequence: TGTGCCAGCAGACGGACAGCGAACACTGAAGCTTTCTTT. Amino acids: CASRRTANTEAFF.

The chain combines TRBV30 with TRBJ1-2; 11 nucleotides align to TRBD1. Per germline, CDR1 GTSNPN and CDR2 SVGIG (reference sequence). This CDR3 comprises 14 residues. V shed 0 bases, J shed 10 bases, and the junction held 7 bases outside the gene matches. The CDR3 DNA follows: TGTGCCTGGAGTGTAATCGGGACAGGGGGATCCTACACCTTC. Protein sequence: CAWSVIGTGGSYTF.

The CDR3 region is CASSLTSGTQYF. CDR3 DNA: TGTGCCAGCAGCCTGACTAGCGGTACGCAGTATTTT. The chain has TRBV28 and TRBJ2-3; 9 bases are a match to TRBD2. CDR3 size: 12 residues. CDR1 and CDR2 (germline): MDHEN, SYDVKM. The V gene end was trimmed by 6 bases and the J gene end by 8 bases; junction bases not matched to a gene: 3.

The genes are TRBV25-1 and TRBJ2-5; no definite D call. Trimming stripped 2 bases from V and 2 bases from J, with 9 bases between. Germline CDR1 is MGHDK and CDR2 is SYGVNS. The length of the CDR3 is 14 residues. The CDR3 sequence is CASSENLSQETQYF. For the CDR3, the DNA is TGTGCCAGCAGTGAAAACCTTTCTCAAGAGACCCAGTACTTC. Together with reference TRBV25-1 and TRBJ2-5, the CDR3 gives the full variable domain: EADIYQTPRYLVIGTGKKITLECSQTMGHDKMYWYQQDPGMELHLIHYSYGVNSTEKGDLSSESTVSRIRTEHFPLTLESARPSHTSQYLCASSENLSQETQYFGPGTRLLVL.

This clone was counted between two and nine times. CDR3 residues: CSVVGAGGPGNEQFF. The CDR3 bases are TGCAGCGTTGTGGGAGCGGGAGGGCCAGGGAATGAGCAGTTCTTC. J is TRBJ2-1 and V is TRBV29-1; 10 bases map to TRBD2. The CDR3 loop spans 15 amino acids. The V and J ends lost 4 bases and 7 bases, in that order; junction bases with no gene match: 10. Germline V gene sequence: CDR1 SQVTM, CDR2 ANQGSEA.

This clone was counted between two and nine times. The rearrangement uses TRBV7-2 and TRBJ2-7; TRBD1 aligns across 7 bases. CDR1 and CDR2 (germline): SGHTA, FQGNSA. V shed 1 base and J 2 bases; nucleotides not matched to a gene: 5. The CDR3 runs to 15 residues. This CDR3 is CASSLVGTDPYEQYF. The CDR3 DNA follows: TGTGCCAGCAGCTTAGTTGGGACAGACCCCTACGAGCAGTACTTC.

This clone was detected only a few times. The V call is TRBV19, the J call TRBJ1-1, with D uncertain. CDR1 is LNHDA and CDR2 is SQIVND in the germline V gene (reference sequence). Deletions cut 10 bases from V and 5 bases from J, with 17 bases between. The CDR3 contains 13 residues. This CDR3 reads CATSGMSGTEAFF. CDR3 DNA: TGTGCCACGAGCGGGATGTCCGGGACTGAAGCTTTCTTT.

The rearrangement links TRBV2 to TRBJ2-5; tentatively, D is TRBD1 or TRBD2 (6 bases each). Germline assignment: CDR1 SNHLY and CDR2 FYNNEI. Between the trimmed V and J ends, which lost 8 bases and 4 bases, there was a span of 17 bases. This CDR3 region has 14 residues. The CDR3 loop reads CASRRMGGPETQYF. For the CDR3, the DNA is TGTGCCAGCCGCCGGATGGGGGGCCCAGAGACCCAGTACTTC. The entire variable domain, with the rest obtained from reference TRBV2 and TRBJ2-5, is as follows: EPEVTQTPSHQVTQMGQEVILRCVPISNHLYFYWYRQILGQKVEFLVSFYNNEISEKSEIFDDQFSVERPDGSNFTLKIRSTKLEDSAMYFCASRRMGGPETQYFGPGTRLLVL.

There are a few counts of this clone. V and J are TRBV30 and TRBJ2-7; 8 bases align to TRBD2. Looked up from germline, CDR1 is GTSNPN and CDR2 is SVGIG (reference sequence). The trim removed 0 bases at V and 6 bases at J, leaving 7 bases unmatched. CDR3 length: 14 amino acids. CDR3 DNA: TGTGCCTGGAGTGTAGGACTAGCCCGATTCGAGCAGTACTTC. Protein sequence: CAWSVGLARFEQYF.

This clone came up a few times. The chain links TRBV30 to TRBJ1-5; the D gene is possibly TRBD1 (5 bases). CDR1 GTSNPN and CDR2 SVGIG come from the germline V gene (reference sequence). V gave up 3 bases and J gave up 3 bases, with 9 bases separating them. This CDR3 is 13 amino acids long. The CDR3 protein is CAWRDRTNQPQHF. The DNA of the CDR3 is TGTGCCTGGAGAGACAGAACCAATCAGCCCCAGCATTTT.

The rearrangement joins TRBV11-1 to TRBJ2-3; D remains unclear. The CDR3 is 15 amino acids. Germline-derived CDR1 and CDR2 are SGHAT and FQDESV (reference sequence). V gave up 1 base and J gave up 2 bases, with 10 bases separating them. The CDR3 sequence is CASSLEAPHTDTQYF. Here the CDR3 DNA reads TGTGCCAGCAGCTTAGAAGCCCCCCACACAGATACGCAGTATTTT.

This clone has more than one count but fewer than ten. The chain combines TRBV4-3 with TRBJ2-1, with 11 bases aligning to TRBD2. From germline, CDR1 is LGHNA and CDR2 YSLEER. This CDR3 is built from 15 residues. V lost 4 bases to trimming and J lost 4 bases; unmatched junction nucleotides: 3. The CDR3 sequence: CASSLRLAGYNEQFF. In nucleotides, the CDR3 is TGCGCCAGCAGCCTAAGACTAGCGGGGTACAATGAGCAGTTCTTC.

In its sample, this clone was seen a few times. In the same sample, other DNA sequences code for this CDR3. The gene calls are TRBV28 and TRBJ2-3; D remains unclear. Germline V gene data show CDR1 as MDHEN and CDR2 as SYDVKM. V dropped 2 bases and J dropped 6 bases, with 3 bases sitting between them. The length of the CDR3 is 11 residues. CDR3 DNA sequence: TGTGCCAGCAGTTTAAGTGATACGCAGTATTTT. Its translation: CASSLSDTQYF.

CDR3: CASSRCSNQPQHF. CDR3 DNA: TGCGCCAGCAGTCGGTGTAGCAATCAGCCCCAGCATTTT. The chain is built from TRBV23-1 and TRBJ1-5; D is ambiguous. TRBV23-1 is placed among ORFs of uncertain function. Trimming cost V 4 bases and J 0 bases, with 4 bases left between them. The CDR3 runs to 13 residues.

V is TRBV9 and J is TRBJ1-2; D uncertain. CDR1 and CDR2 (germline): SGDLS, YYNGEE. The CDR3 covers 15 residues. Trimming stripped 3 bases from V and 3 bases from J, with 15 bases between. The CDR3 loop is CASSEGMTSDYGYTF. Written as DNA, the CDR3 is TGTGCCAGCAGCGAAGGGATGACGTCCGACTATGGCTACACCTTC. The full variable domain, in which reference TRBV9 and TRBJ1-2 provide the parts outside the CDR3, is DSGVTQTPKHLITATGQRVTLRCSPRSGDLSVYWYQQSLDQGLQFLIQYYNGEERAKGNILERFSAQQFPDLHSELNLSSLELGDSALYFCASSEGMTSDYGYTFGSGTRLTVV.

The V gene is TRBV7-9, the J gene TRBJ1-4; a weak D match, TRBD1 (6 bases). Germline V CDR1 and CDR2: SEHNR, FQNEAQ (reference sequence). The CDR3 has 14 residues. Trimming removed 8 bases at V and 6 bases at J, with 16 bases between. The CDR3 DNA reads TGTGCCAGCGAAACGGGACAACCAGATGAAAAACTGTTTTTT. Translation: CASETGQPDEKLFF.

The chain links TRBV2 to TRBJ2-7; 9 nucleotides line up with TRBD1. Germline loops: CDR1 SNHLY, CDR2 FYNNEI. J was trimmed by 1 base and V by 5 bases; bases with no gene match: 6. There are 15 residues in the CDR3. CDR3 sequence (DNA): TGTGCCAGCAGTATTGACAGGGGGAGGTCCTACGAGCAGTACTTC. Protein product: CASSIDRGRSYEQYF. The entire variable domain, with the rest obtained from reference TRBV2 and TRBJ2-7, is as follows: EPEVTQTPSHQVTQMGQEVILRCVPISNHLYFYWYRQILGQKVEFLVSFYNNEISEKSEIFDDQFSVERPDGSNFTLKIRSTKLEDSAMYFCASSIDRGRSYEQYFGPGTRLTVT.

This clone was recorded a few times. The genes are TRBV6-6 and TRBJ1-5; D remains ambiguous. The CDR3 contains 12 residues. The germline V gene has CDR1 MNHNY and CDR2 SVGAGI (reference sequence). V lost 7 bases, J lost 5 bases, and 9 bases lay in between. The CDR3 DNA is TGTGCCAGCACTAAAGGAGATCAGCCCCAGCATTTT. Its protein product is CASTKGDQPQHF.

The chain combines TRBV15 with TRBJ1-5; D is undetermined. The CDR3 is 15 residues long. Trimming stripped 0 bases from V and 0 bases from J, with 6 bases between. From germline, CDR1 is LNHNV and CDR2 YYDKDF (reference sequence). Here the CDR3 reads CATSRDYDSNQPQHF. The CDR3 nucleotides read TGTGCCACCAGCAGAGATTATGATAGCAATCAGCCCCAGCATTTT.

This chain joins TRBV18 and TRBJ2-3, with D possibly TRBD2 on 5 matching bases. The germline CDR1 and CDR2 sequences are KGHSH and LQKENI. The CDR3 runs to 13 residues. The V end lost 0 bases, the J end lost 5 bases, and 6 bases lay between the germline ends. CDR3 DNA sequence: TGTGCCAGCTCACCACCGGCGGGAGATACGCAGTATTTT. Protein product: CASSPPAGDTQYF.

This chain joins TRBV6-6 and TRBJ1-2, with 7 bases fitting TRBD1. The germline gives CDR1 MNHNY, CDR2 SVGAGI (reference sequence). The junction had 10 bases not matched to a gene; V was cut back by 8 bases and J by 7 bases. This CDR3 has 13 residues. In DNA, the CDR3 is TGTGCCAGCGATCAAGGGGGCTGGAGTGGCTACACCTTC. It translates to CASDQGGWSGYTF.

The chain joins TRBV30 to TRBJ2-1; D is ambiguous. V was pared by 4 bases and J by 5 bases, with 6 bases between. The CDR3 spans 11 residues. CDR1 and CDR2 from the germline V gene are GTSNPN and SVGIG (reference sequence). In nucleotides, the CDR3 is TGTGCCTGGAATAGTGACAATGAGCAGTTCTTC. This translates into CAWNSDNEQFF. Complete variable domain (other parts from reference TRBV30 and TRBJ2-1): SQTIHQWPATLVQPVGSPLSLECTVEGTSNPNLYWYRQAAGRGLQLLFYSVGIGQISSEVPQNLSASRPQDRQFILSSKKLLLSDSGFYLCAWNSDNEQFFGPGTRLTVL.

This clone was counted only a few times. The chain links TRBV27 to TRBJ1-5; D remains ambiguous. The CDR3 runs 14 residues. Germline-derived CDR1 and CDR2 are MNHEY and SMNVEV (reference sequence). The ends were cut back, 3 bases at V and 4 bases at J, with 10 bases in the middle. CDR3 residues: CASSFVGDNQPQHF. The CDR3 coding sequence is TGTGCCAGCAGTTTCGTCGGGGATAATCAGCCCCAGCATTTT.